Described below is a single T cell receptor (beta chain) sequence and its context. Its specificity is not known. Cultured CD4+ T-cell DNA underwent Oncomine TCR Beta short-read sequencing. From CD4+ T cells that had been cultured, genomic DNA was extracted. A single record per CDR3 protein comes from TCRdb applying MiXCR to the PCR reads. The sample lists around 4,100 distinct CDR3 sequences; 38% were seen once. This sample stems from a study of vaccination and CD4 T cells after COVID-19. Treatment reported: approximately 9-day PBMC culture with coronavirus spike peptide pools or control peptides (ViraFEST assay). The CDR3 spans 17 residues. Germline values: CDR1 SNHLY, CDR2 FYNNEI. V lost 6 bases to trimming and J lost 1 base, with 16 bases between them.

This sequence was found in a human donor who had recovered from COVID-19. The sequencing sample was made of CD4+ T cells from blood, cultured in vitro. The chain is built from TRBV2 and TRBJ2-6; perhaps TRBD1 as D (5 bases). CDR3 amino acids: CASRMTETTSGANVLTF. Here the CDR3 DNA reads TGTGCCAGCAGGATGACAGAAACCACATCTGGGGCCAACGTCCTGACTTTC.